The 16 T cell receptor beta chains presented below share a single source sample, sequenced in a study of CD8+ T cells in alopecia areata (dated by TCRdb to about 2018). The library was built by means of the immunoSEQ multiplex PCR assay. For TCR sequencing, RNA was extracted from every sample and reverse transcribed into cDNA to serve as template. TCRdb took this table from immuneACCESS and kept in-frame rearrangements with V and J called. Such tables lack part of the clones; where checked against another copy, unresolved V genes explain under half of the gap, and the rest is unexplained. The table notes around 290,000 clones here, none of them singletons. 1.2% of the sample belongs to the ten largest clones. Cells from pooled mouse cutaneous lymph nodes were stained for CD4, CD8alpha, NKG2D, NKG2ACE and other markers and then sorted on a BD Influx. Sequenced input: CD4+ T cells sorted from a lymph node. The source is a C3H/HeJ mouse with alopecia areata. This strain is characterized by the MHC haplotype H2-k.

On this clone: Gene labels here are mouse ones. The sequenced fragment ends 4 residues before the CDR3 boundary, so the rest is inferred from the germline J gene. Other DNA variants within this sample encode the same CDR3. The chain combines TRBV13-3 with TRBJ1-1, with D tentatively TRBD1 (5 bases). Looked up from germline, CDR1 is NNHDY and CDR2 is SYVADS. CDR3 size: 13 residues. Deletions cut 4 bases from V and 1 base from J, with 8 bases between. CDR3 DNA, as far as it was read: TGTGCCAGCAGTAAGCAGGGGAACACA. Translated, it gives CASSKQGNT. The CDR3 in full is CASSKQGNTEVFF.

Concerning this clone itself: Gene labels here are mouse ones. The part of the CDR3 DNA that was read is TGTGCCAGCAGTAAGGGACACCCAAACACCGGG. Translated, it gives CASSKGHPNTG. The entire CDR3 reads CASSKGHPNTGQLYF. The chain joins TRBV19 to TRBJ2-2; D is possibly TRBD1 (6 bases). The read falls 4 residues short of the CDR3 end, and the missing part is taken from the germline J gene. Deletions cut 3 bases from V and 0 bases from J, with 9 bases between. Per the germline V gene, CDR1 is FNHDT and CDR2 is SITEND (reference sequence). CDR3 length: 15 residues.

To note about this clone: Gene names and germline match the mouse. The CDR3 end falls 4 residues outside the read, so it is completed with the germline J gene. The chain couples TRBV13-1 to TRBJ2-3; TRBD2 matches at 11 bases. The CDR3 is made up of 17 amino acids. Germline assignment: CDR1 NSHNY and CDR2 SYGAGN. V lost 1 base and J lost 1; bases outside the gene matches: 5. The CDR3 is CASSDYDWGGGAETLYF. The CDR3 bases that were read are TGTGCCAGCAGTGATTACGACTGGGGGGGAGGTGCAGAA.

Remarks on this clone: The genes and germline here are from mouse. Read data end 4 residues before the CDR3 end; the end is taken from the germline J gene. Other DNA sequences in this specimen translate into the identical CDR3. The gene calls are TRBV1 and TRBJ2-7, with a weak D call TRBD2 (6 bases). Germline assignment: CDR1 NSQYPW and CDR2 LRSPGD (reference sequence). The length of the CDR3 is 13 residues. CDR3 protein: CTCSAGGEDEQYF. The part of the CDR3 DNA that was read is TGCACCTGCAGTGCAGGGGGGGAGGAT. The whole variable domain, remainder taken from reference TRBV1 and TRBJ2-7, is VTLLEQNPRWRLVPRGQAVNLRCILKNSQYPWMSWYQQDLQKQLQWLFTLRSPGDKEVKSLPGADYLATRVTDTELRLQVANMSQGRTLYCTCSAGGEDEQYFGPGTRLTVL.

About this clone: The gene symbols are mouse symbols. This chain's CDR3 is CTCSADRGGGYNSPLYF. CDR3 bases read: TGCACCTGCAGTGCAGATCGGGGAGGGGGCTATAATTCGCCC. The V and J genes are TRBV1 and TRBJ1-6, with D maybe TRBD1 (6 bases). The missing CDR3 end, 3 residues past where the read stops, is filled in from the germline J gene. TRBJ1-6 is an open reading frame, and its role is uncertain. V was clipped by 0 bases and J by 3 bases, with 12 bases between them. The CDR3 runs to 17 residues. Germline V gene data show CDR1 as NSQYPW and CDR2 as LRSPGD (reference sequence).

There are a few counts of this clone. Here the gene names and germline are mouse. Coverage ceases 4 residues before the CDR3 finishes, and the germline J gene fills in the end. This sample also contains other DNA sequences that code for the same CDR3. The rearrangement uses TRBV5 and TRBJ2-3, with D tentatively TRBD2 (6 bases). V was pared by 0 bases and J by 0 bases, with 10 bases between. The CDR3 covers 16 residues. Germline assignment: CDR1 LGHNA and CDR2 YNLKQL (reference sequence). Here the CDR3 reads CASSQDSGASAETLYF. The covered CDR3 bases are TGTGCCAGCAGCCAAGATTCTGGGGCTAGTGCAGAA.

This clone was seen at least ten times. Mouse germline and gene names are used. The read comes to an end 4 residues before the CDR3 does, leaving the germline J gene to fill in the end. This same CDR3 is encoded by further DNA sequences in the sample. The chain is built from TRBV13-1 and TRBJ2-2; 7 nucleotides agree with TRBD2. CDR3 length: 14 amino acids. Germline V gene sequence: CDR1 NSHNY, CDR2 SYGAGN. V dropped 1 base and J dropped 4; count of bases not matched to a gene: 1. The sequenced part of the CDR3 DNA is TGTGCCAGCAGTGATCTGGGGGTCACCGGG. It is translated as CASSDLGVTG. The entire CDR3 is CASSDLGVTGQLYF.

This clone was seen a handful of times. The gene names given are mouse names. The read gets to within 4 residues of the CDR3 end, and the germline J gene fills in the rest. The rearrangement joins TRBV13-3 to TRBJ2-2; no definite D call. This CDR3 is 14 amino acids long. Per germline, CDR1 NNHDY and CDR2 SYVADS. Between the trimmed V and J ends, which lost 2 bases and 4 bases, there was a span of 9 bases. Incomplete CDR3 DNA: TGTGCCAGCAGTGAACTCCGCGGCACCGGG. Protein sequence: CASSELRGTG. The full CDR3 protein is CASSELRGTGQLYF. Complete variable domain (other parts from reference TRBV13-3 and TRBJ2-2): EAAVTQSPRSKVAVTGGKVTLSCHQTNNHDYMYWYRQDTGHGLRLIHYSYVADSTEKGDIPDGYKASRPSQENFSLILELASLSQTAVYFCASSELRGTGQLYFGEGSKLTVL.

This clone was observed a few times. Gene names refer to mouse genes. The observed sequence ends 4 residues before the CDR3 terminus, with the missing tail filled in from the germline J gene. The same CDR3 also results from other DNA sequences found in this sample. This chain joins TRBV5 and TRBJ2-1; tentative D call: TRBD2 (7 bases). This CDR3 contains 14 residues. The V end lost 4 bases, the J end lost 2 bases, and 9 bases lay between the germline ends. CDR1 and CDR2 from the germline V gene are LGHNA and YNLKQL (reference sequence). Partial CDR3 DNA: TGTGCCAGCAGCCCGGGGGGCGACTATGCT. Protein sequence: CASSPGGDYA. The entire CDR3 protein reads CASSPGGDYAEQFF.

As regards this clone: Gene labels here are mouse ones. The read ends 4 residues early relative to the CDR3; the germline J gene fills the gap. The rearrangement links TRBV14 to TRBJ2-7; TRBD1 matches at 7 bases. Germline V gene sequence: CDR1 SGHDT, CDR2 FRDEAV. V shed 4 bases, J shed 3 bases, and the junction held 1 base outside the gene matches. The CDR3 spans 12 residues. The CDR3 spells CASSPGGYEQYF. Partial CDR3 DNA: TGTGCCAGCAGTCCAGGGGGCTAT.

Comments on this clone: Gene names follow the mouse nomenclature. The read ends 4 residues early relative to the CDR3; the germline J gene fills the gap. The chain has TRBV1 and TRBJ2-3; TRBD1 matches at 7 bases. With V trimmed by 2 bases and J by 3 bases, 5 bases remained unmatched. The CDR3 length is 15 residues. CDR1 and CDR2 (germline): NSQYPW, LRSPGD (reference sequence). Partial CDR3 DNA: TGCACCTGCAGTGCATTGGGCAGGGGGGCAGAA. Its translation: CTCSALGRGAE. The entire CDR3 protein is CTCSALGRGAETLYF.

This clone was counted many times. The genes are named according to mouse. The read terminates 4 residues before the CDR3 end, so the remaining end is supplied by the germline J gene. The V and J genes are TRBV1 and TRBJ2-2; D assignment may be TRBD1 or TRBD2 (5 bases each). Germline CDR1 reads NSQYPW; CDR2 reads LRSPGD (reference sequence). Trimming cost V 0 bases and J 3 bases, with 5 bases left between them. This CDR3 is 14 amino acids long. Here the CDR3 reads CTCSAEGDTGQLYF. Incomplete CDR3 DNA: TGCACCTGCAGTGCAGAGGGGGACACCGGG.

The sample holds a few counts of this clone. Each gene name is a mouse one. The sequenced fragment ends 4 residues before the CDR3 boundary, so the rest is inferred from the germline J gene. This CDR3 is also generated by other DNA sequences in the sample. The chain carries TRBV5 and TRBJ2-5; 7 nucleotides align to TRBD1. Germline V CDR1 and CDR2: LGHNA, YNLKQL (reference sequence). The CDR3 runs 12 residues. Incomplete CDR3 DNA: TGTGCCAGCAGTCAGGGGGAGGAC. The encoded protein is CASSQGED. In full, the CDR3 reads CASSQGEDTQYF.

This clone showed up just a few times. Gene labels here are mouse ones. The sequence runs out 4 residues before the end of the CDR3; the remainder is reconstructed from the germline J gene. The chain is built from TRBV13-1 and TRBJ2-7; 7 bases map to TRBD1. CDR1 and CDR2 from the germline V gene are NSHNY and SYGAGN. There are 14 residues in the CDR3. J gave up 0 bases and V 3 bases, and 3 bases lay outside the gene matches. CDR3: CASSGGQPSYEQYF. The part of the CDR3 DNA that was read is TGTGCCAGCAGTGGGGGACAGCCCTCCTAT.

Comment on this clone: Genes and germline are mouse. The sequenced fragment ends 4 residues before the CDR3 boundary, so the rest is inferred from the germline J gene. This chain links TRBV5 with TRBJ2-7; TRBD2 agrees at 8 bases. V lost 4 bases to trimming and J lost 1 base; unmatched junction nucleotides: 9. The CDR3 is 16 amino acids. The germline V gene encodes CDR1 LGHNA and CDR2 YNLKQL (reference sequence). The CDR3 is CASSPSGGGASYEQYF. The DNA read from the CDR3 is TGTGCCAGCAGCCCAAGCGGGGGGGGCGCGTCCTAT.

This clone occurred a few times. The gene names here belong to mouse. The read terminates 3 residues before the CDR3 end, so the remaining end is supplied by the germline J gene. This chain connects TRBV13-2 to TRBJ1-6; 9 positions match TRBD1. TRBJ1-6 is assigned to the ORF class and has an uncertain function. The trim removed 1 base at V and 4 bases at J, leaving 6 bases unmatched. In germline, CDR1 is NNHNN, CDR2 SYGAGS (reference sequence). The CDR3 has 17 amino acids. The sequenced CDR3 bases are TGTGCCAGCGGTGATATGGACAGGGGAATTTATAATTCGCCC. Translated, it gives CASGDMDRGIYNSP. The full-length CDR3 reads as CASGDMDRGIYNSPLYF.